These 5 T cell receptor beta chains came from one sample sequenced in a study of blood T cell repertoires in COVID-19 (dated by TCRdb to the early 2020s). Receptor libraries were prepared by the immunoSEQ multiplex PCR assay. TCRdb mirrors the immuneACCESS table, restricted to in-frame sequences. Some clones are absent from its copies; in checked studies, under half trace to an unresolved V gene, and the reason for the others is unknown. Across this sample there are under 250,000 clones, with about 80% seen only once. The ten largest account for 3% to 4.5% of the sample. Sequencing was done on a sample of PBMCs or T cells enriched from blood (not recorded which). The receptors were gathered from a woman between 35 and 50 years old who had been exposed to COVID-19.

The chain recombines TRBV2 with TRBJ2-4, with TRBD2 as a possible D gene (6 bases). The CDR3 is made up of 14 amino acids. V was pared by 2 bases and J by 8 bases, with 13 bases between. Germline lookup yields CDR1 SNHLY and CDR2 FYNNEI. The CDR3 is CASSERSRRDIQYF. CDR3 in DNA: TGTGCCAGCAGTGAAAGGAGCAGGAGGGACATTCAGTACTTC.

This clone was picked up a small number of times. This chain links TRBV7-2 with TRBJ1-2, with D tentatively TRBD1 (5 bases). CDR3 length equals 13 residues. Trimming removed 5 bases at V and 2 bases at J, with 9 bases between. Germline lookup yields CDR1 SGHTA and CDR2 FQGNSA. In DNA form, the CDR3 reads TGTGCCAGCAGCACACAGGAAAACTATGGCTACACCTTC. Its translation: CASSTQENYGYTF.

The chain carries TRBV7-2 and TRBJ1-2; 10 bases agree with TRBD1. Germline CDR1 and CDR2: SGHTA and FQGNSA. J was trimmed by 6 bases and V by 11 bases; bases with no gene match: 12. This CDR3 region has 14 residues. CDR3: CAVSTGQGIDGYTF. For the CDR3, the DNA is TGTGCCGTAAGCACGGGACAGGGGATCGATGGCTACACCTTC.

This chain connects TRBV7-2 to TRBJ2-3; 8 nucleotides agree with TRBD2. Germline V gene sequence: CDR1 SGHTA, CDR2 FQGNSA. The CDR3 has 18 residues. Germline trimming cut 6 bases from V and 4 bases from J; bases unmatched to any gene: 18. DNA of the CDR3: TGTGCCAGCAGTCCCCCCCATCCGCGGGGGGCCCACCCAGATACGCAGTATTTT. The encoded protein is CASSPPHPRGAHPDTQYF.

The chain joins TRBV4-3 to TRBJ1-1; TRBD1 matches 8 bases. This CDR3 is 15 amino acids long. The ends lost 4 bases at V and 4 bases at J; junction bases unmatched: 8. The germline V gene encodes CDR1 LGHNA and CDR2 YSLEER. The CDR3 here is CASSRTGGGSTEAFF. The DNA for the CDR3 is TGCGCCAGCAGCCGTACAGGGGGAGGTAGCACTGAAGCTTTCTTT.